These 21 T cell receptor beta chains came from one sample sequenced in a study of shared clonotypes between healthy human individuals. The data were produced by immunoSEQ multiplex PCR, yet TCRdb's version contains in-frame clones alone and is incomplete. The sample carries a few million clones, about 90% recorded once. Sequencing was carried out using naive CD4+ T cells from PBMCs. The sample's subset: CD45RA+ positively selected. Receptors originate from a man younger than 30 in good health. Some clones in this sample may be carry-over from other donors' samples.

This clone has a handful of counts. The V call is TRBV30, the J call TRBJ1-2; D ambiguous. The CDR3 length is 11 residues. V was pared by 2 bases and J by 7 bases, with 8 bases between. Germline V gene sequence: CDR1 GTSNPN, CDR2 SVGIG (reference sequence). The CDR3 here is CAWSSGSGYTF. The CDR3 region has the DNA TGTGCCTGGAGTTCAGGTTCTGGCTACACCTTC. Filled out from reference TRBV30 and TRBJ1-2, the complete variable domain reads SQTIHQWPATLVQPVGSPLSLECTVEGTSNPNLYWYRQAAGRGLQLLFYSVGIGQISSEVPQNLSASRPQDRQFILSSKKLLLSDSGFYLCAWSSGSGYTFGSGTRLTVV.

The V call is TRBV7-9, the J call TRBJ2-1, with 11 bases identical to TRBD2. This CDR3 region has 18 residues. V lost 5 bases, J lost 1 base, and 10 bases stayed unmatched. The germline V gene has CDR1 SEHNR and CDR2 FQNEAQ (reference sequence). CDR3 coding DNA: TGTGCCAGCAGCAAAGGGGCGGGACTAGCGGTATCCTACAATGAGCAGTTCTTC. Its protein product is CASSKGAGLAVSYNEQFF. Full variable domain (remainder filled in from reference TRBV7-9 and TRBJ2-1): DTGVSQNPRHKITKRGQNVTFRCDPISEHNRLYWYRQTLGQGPEFLTYFQNEAQLEKSRLLSDRFSAERPKGSFSTLEIQRTEQGDSAMYLCASSKGAGLAVSYNEQFFGPGTRLTVL.

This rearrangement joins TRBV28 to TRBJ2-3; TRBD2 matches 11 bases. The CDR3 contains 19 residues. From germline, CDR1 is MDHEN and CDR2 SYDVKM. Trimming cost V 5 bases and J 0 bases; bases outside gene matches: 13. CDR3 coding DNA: TGTGCCAGCAGTCCCCGTGGCGGTGGGACTAGCGGAAGCACAGATACGCAGTATTTT. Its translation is CASSPRGGGTSGSTDTQYF.

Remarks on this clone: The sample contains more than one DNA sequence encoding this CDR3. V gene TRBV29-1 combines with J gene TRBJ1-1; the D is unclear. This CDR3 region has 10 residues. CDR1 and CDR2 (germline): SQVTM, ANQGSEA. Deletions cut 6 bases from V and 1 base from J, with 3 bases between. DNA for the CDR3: TGCAGCGTGGCGAACACTGAAGCTTTCTTT. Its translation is CSVANTEAFF.

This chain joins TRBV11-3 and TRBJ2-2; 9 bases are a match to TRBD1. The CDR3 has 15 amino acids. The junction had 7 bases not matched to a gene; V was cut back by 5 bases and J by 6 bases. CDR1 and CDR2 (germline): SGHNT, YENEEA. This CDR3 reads CASSPGTGMAGELFF. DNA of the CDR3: TGTGCCAGCAGCCCAGGGACAGGGATGGCCGGGGAGCTGTTTTTT.

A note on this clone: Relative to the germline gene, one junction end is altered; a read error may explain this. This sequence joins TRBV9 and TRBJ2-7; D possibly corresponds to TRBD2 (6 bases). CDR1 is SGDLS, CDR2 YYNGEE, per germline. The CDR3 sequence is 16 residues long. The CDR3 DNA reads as TGTGCCAGCAACGTAGGAGAGACGGGAGTTACCTACGAGCAGTACTTC. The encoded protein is CASNVGETGVTYEQYF.

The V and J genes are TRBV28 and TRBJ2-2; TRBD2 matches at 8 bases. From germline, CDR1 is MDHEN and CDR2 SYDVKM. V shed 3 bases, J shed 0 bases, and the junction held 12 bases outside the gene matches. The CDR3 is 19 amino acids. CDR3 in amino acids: CASSFGLAGTITNTGELFF. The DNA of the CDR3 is TGTGCCAGCAGTTTTGGGCTAGCGGGCACCATAACGAACACCGGGGAGCTGTTTTTT.

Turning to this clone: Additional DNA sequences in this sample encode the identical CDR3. CDR3 sequence reads: CASSESSGNTIYF. The CDR3 bases are TGCGCCAGCAGCGAAAGCTCTGGAAACACCATATATTTT. The rearrangement links TRBV5-1 to TRBJ1-3; no reliable D call. V was cut by 4 bases and J by 0 bases, with 5 bases left in between. Germline V gives CDR1 SGHRS, CDR2 YFSETQ. The CDR3 has 13 residues.

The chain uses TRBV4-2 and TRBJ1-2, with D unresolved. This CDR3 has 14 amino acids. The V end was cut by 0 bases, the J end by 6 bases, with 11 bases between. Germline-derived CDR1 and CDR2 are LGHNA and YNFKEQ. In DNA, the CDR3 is TGTGCCAGCAGCCAAGAATCTAGAGTCAATGGCTACACCTTC. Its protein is CASSQESRVNGYTF.

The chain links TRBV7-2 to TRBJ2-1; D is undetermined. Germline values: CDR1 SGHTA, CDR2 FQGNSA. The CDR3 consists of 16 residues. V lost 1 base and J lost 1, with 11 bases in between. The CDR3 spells CASSLGSLRSYNEQFF. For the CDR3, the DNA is TGTGCCAGCAGCTTAGGCTCACTACGATCCTACAATGAGCAGTTCTTC.

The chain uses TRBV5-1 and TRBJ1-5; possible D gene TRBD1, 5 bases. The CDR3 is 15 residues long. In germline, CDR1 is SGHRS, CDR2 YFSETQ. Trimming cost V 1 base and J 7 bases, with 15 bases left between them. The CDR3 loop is CASSLYPREEQPQHF. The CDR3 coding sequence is TGCGCCAGCAGCTTGTACCCCAGGGAGGAACAGCCCCAGCATTTT.

The CDR3 coding sequence is TGTGCCAGCAGCGTAAAGACCACCGGGGATCCTGGAAACACCATATATTTT. It codes for CASSVKTTGDPGNTIYF. The V gene is TRBV9, the J gene TRBJ1-3; no firm D call. With 1 base removed from V and 2 bases from J, the gap between germline ends came to 16 bases. The length of the CDR3 is 17 residues. In germline, CDR1 is SGDLS, CDR2 YYNGEE.

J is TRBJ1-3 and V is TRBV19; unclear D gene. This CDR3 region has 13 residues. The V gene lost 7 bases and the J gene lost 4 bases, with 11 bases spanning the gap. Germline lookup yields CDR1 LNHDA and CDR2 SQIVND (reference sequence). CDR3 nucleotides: TGTGCCAGTAAACTCTTGTCGGGAAACACCATATATTTT. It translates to CASKLLSGNTIYF.

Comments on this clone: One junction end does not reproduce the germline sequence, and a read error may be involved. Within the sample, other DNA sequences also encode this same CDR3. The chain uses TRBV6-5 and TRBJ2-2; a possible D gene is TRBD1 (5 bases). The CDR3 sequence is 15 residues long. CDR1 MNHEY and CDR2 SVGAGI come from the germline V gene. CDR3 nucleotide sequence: TGTGCCAGCAGTTACTCAGGGGTGAACACCGGAGAGCTGTTTTTT. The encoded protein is CASSYSGVNTGELFF.

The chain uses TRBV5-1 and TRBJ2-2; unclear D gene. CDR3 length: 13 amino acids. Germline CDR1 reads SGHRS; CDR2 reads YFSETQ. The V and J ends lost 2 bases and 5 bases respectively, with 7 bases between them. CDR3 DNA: TGCGCCAGCAGCTTCTCGCGGACCGGGGAGCTGTTTTTT. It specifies CASSFSRTGELFF.

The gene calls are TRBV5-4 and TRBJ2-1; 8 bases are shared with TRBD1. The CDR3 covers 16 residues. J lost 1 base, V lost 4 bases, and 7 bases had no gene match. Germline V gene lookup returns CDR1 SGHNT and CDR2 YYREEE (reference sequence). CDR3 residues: CASSPQTGESYNEQFF. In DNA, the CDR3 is TGTGCCAGCAGCCCCCAGACAGGGGAATCCTACAATGAGCAGTTCTTC.

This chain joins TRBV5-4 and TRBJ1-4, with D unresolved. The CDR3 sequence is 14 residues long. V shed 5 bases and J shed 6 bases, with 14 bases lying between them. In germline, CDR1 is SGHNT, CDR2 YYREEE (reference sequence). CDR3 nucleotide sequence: TGTGCCAGCAGTACTGGAAGGGAGTATGAAAAACTGTTTTTT. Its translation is CASSTGREYEKLFF.

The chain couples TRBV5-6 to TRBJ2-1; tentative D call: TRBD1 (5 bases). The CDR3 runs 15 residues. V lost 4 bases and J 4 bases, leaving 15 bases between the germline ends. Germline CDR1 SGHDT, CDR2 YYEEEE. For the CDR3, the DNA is TGTGCCAGCAGCCCCAGGGCTATTGGGTACAATGAGCAGTTCTTC. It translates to CASSPRAIGYNEQFF.

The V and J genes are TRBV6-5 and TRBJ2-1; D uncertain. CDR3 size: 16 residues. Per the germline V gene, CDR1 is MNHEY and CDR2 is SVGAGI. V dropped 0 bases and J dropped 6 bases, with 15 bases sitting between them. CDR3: CASSYSRRNSGNEQFF. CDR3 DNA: TGTGCCAGCAGTTACTCTCGACGAAATTCCGGCAATGAGCAGTTCTTC.

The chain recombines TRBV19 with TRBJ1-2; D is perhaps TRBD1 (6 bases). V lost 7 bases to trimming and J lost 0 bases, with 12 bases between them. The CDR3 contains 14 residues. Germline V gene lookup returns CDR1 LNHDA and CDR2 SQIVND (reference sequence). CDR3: CASKRQGSNYGYTF. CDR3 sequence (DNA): TGTGCCAGTAAGCGGCAGGGGTCTAACTATGGCTACACCTTC.

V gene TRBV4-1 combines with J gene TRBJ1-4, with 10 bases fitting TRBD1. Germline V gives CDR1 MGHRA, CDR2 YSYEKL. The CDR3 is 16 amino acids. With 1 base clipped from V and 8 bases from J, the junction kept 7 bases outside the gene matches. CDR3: CASSQGPRQGAEKLFF. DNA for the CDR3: TGCGCCAGCAGCCAAGGCCCGAGACAGGGGGCCGAAAAACTGTTTTTT.